The 16 T cell receptor beta chains below come from one sample, sequenced in a study of T cell repertoires in cytomegalovirus infection. TCRdb analysed the reads with MiXCR anew, one entry per CDR3 protein. The sample records some 350,000 distinct CDR3 sequences, about 28% being singletons. The antigens these receptors bind are not known. The sample consisted of cultured PBMCs, taken from culture after CMV antigen stimulation. These receptors came from a human donor in good health (CMV status not recorded). Some clones in this sample may be carry-over from other donors' samples.

Written as DNA, the CDR3 is TGTGCCAGCAGTTACGGGGGACAGGGAACTGATGGCTACACCTTC. Its protein is CASSYGGQGTDGYTF. The rearrangement joins TRBV6-2 or TRBV6-3 to TRBJ1-2, with 9 bases matching TRBD1. V was clipped by 2 bases and J by 6 bases; unmatched bases: 7. Looked up from germline, CDR1 is MNHEY and CDR2 is SVGEGT. The CDR3 consists of 15 residues.

This clonotype occurred a few times. This sequence joins TRBV24-1 and TRBJ2-1; 8 positions agree with TRBD1. This CDR3 comprises 17 residues. J gave up 5 bases and V 1 base, and 9 bases lay outside the gene matches. Germline CDR1 reads KGHDR; CDR2 reads SFDVKD. CDR3 sequence reads: CATSDFQAQGADNEQFF. The CDR3 DNA is TGTGCCACCAGTGATTTTCAAGCCCAGGGGGCGGACAATGAGCAGTTCTTC.

This chain uses TRBV10-3 with TRBJ2-5; the match to TRBD2 covers 8 bases. V gave up 11 bases and J gave up 4 bases; unmatched junction bases: 12. This CDR3 spans 14 amino acids. Germline CDR1 reads ENHRY; CDR2 reads SYGVKD. The CDR3, as DNA: TGTGCCTTAATTCCAGCGGGAGCCGGAGAGACCCAGTACTTC. This encodes CALIPAGAGETQYF.

The chain combines TRBV12-3 or TRBV12-4 with TRBJ1-4; D unclear. This CDR3 has 15 residues. V shed 1 base and J shed 6 bases, with 12 bases lying between them. CDR3 region: CASSLGPGVDEKLFF. The CDR3 region has the DNA TGTGCCAGCAGTTTAGGGCCCGGGGTTGATGAAAAACTGTTTTTT.

The genes are TRBV9 and TRBJ2-6, with D perhaps matching TRBD1 (5 bases). Looked up from germline, CDR1 is SGDLS and CDR2 is YYNGEE. The CDR3 totals 16 residues. The ends were cut back, 0 bases at V and 0 bases at J, with 7 bases in the middle. The CDR3 sequence is CASSVGQLSGANVLTF. In nucleotides, the CDR3 is TGTGCCAGCAGCGTAGGACAGCTCTCTGGGGCCAACGTCCTGACTTTC.

This sequence joins TRBV7-2 and TRBJ1-4; D is ambiguous. The CDR3 is 14 residues long. Germline CDR1 is SGHTA and CDR2 is FQGNSA. The ends were cut back, 1 base at V and 7 bases at J, with 10 bases in the middle. The CDR3 loop is CASSLDRSGEKLFF. In nucleotides, the CDR3 is TGTGCCAGCAGCTTAGACAGATCCGGTGAAAAACTGTTTTTT.

The chain has TRBV12-3 or TRBV12-4 and TRBJ1-1; 11 nucleotides line up with TRBD1. The CDR3 spans 16 residues. J gave up 0 bases and V 5 bases, and 5 bases lay outside the gene matches. CDR3 sequence (DNA): TGTGCCAGCAGTCGCCGGACAGGGGGCCTGAACACTGAAGCTTTCTTT. This gives the protein CASSRRTGGLNTEAFF.

V and J are TRBV12-5 and TRBJ2-5; 7 positions match TRBD1. The germline V gene has CDR1 LGHNT and CDR2 FRNRAP. CDR3 length: 14 residues. V lost 7 bases and J lost 3; bases outside the gene matches: 8. CDR3 sequence: CASATGKGEETQYF. The CDR3 DNA is TGTGCTAGTGCGACAGGGAAAGGAGAAGAGACCCAGTACTTC. Full variable domain (remainder filled in from reference TRBV12-5 and TRBJ2-5): DARVTQTPRHKVTEMGQEVTMRCQPILGHNTVFWYRQTMMQGLELLAYFRNRAPLDDSGMPKDRFSAEMPDATLATLKIQPSEPRDSAVYFCASATGKGEETQYFGPGTRLLVL.

This chain connects TRBV20-1 to TRBJ1-5; unclear D gene. V was shortened by 5 bases and J by 5 bases, with 19 bases between the two germline ends. Germline values: CDR1 DFQATT, CDR2 SNEGSKA (reference sequence). The CDR3 totals 15 residues. CDR3 sequence: CSAGGPGLSHQPQHF. CDR3 DNA: TGCAGTGCTGGAGGACCGGGTCTATCTCATCAGCCCCAGCATTTT.

The rearrangement uses TRBV12-3 or TRBV12-4 and TRBJ1-2; D unclear. Trimming shortened V by 2 bases and J by 8 bases, and 12 bases separated the two germline ends. The CDR3 sequence is 13 residues long. For the CDR3, the DNA is TGTGCCAGCAGTTTATCCGAGGTTCACGGCTACACCTTC. This codes for CASSLSEVHGYTF.

This clonotype was observed a handful of times. The rearrangement joins TRBV2 to TRBJ2-7; the match to TRBD1 covers 8 bases. V lost 5 bases, J lost 1 base, and 4 bases stayed unmatched. The CDR3 has 14 amino acids. CDR1 and CDR2 (germline): SNHLY, FYNNEI. In nucleotides, the CDR3 is TGTGCCAGCAGTAGAGGGACAGGATCCTACGAGCAGTACTTC. Amino acids: CASSRGTGSYEQYF.

There are a few counts of this clonotype. The J gene is TRBJ2-5, the V gene TRBV19, with a tentative D call TRBD2 (6 bases). The V and J ends lost 1 base and 2 bases respectively, with 14 bases between them. The CDR3 has 16 residues. Germline V lookup: CDR1 LNHDA, CDR2 SQIVND (reference sequence). CDR3 in DNA: TGTGCCAGTAGTATAGTGAGGCGGGACGGACAAGAGACCCAGTACTTC. Its translation: CASSIVRRDGQETQYF. Combining the CDR3 with reference TRBV19 and TRBJ2-5 gives the whole variable domain DGGITQSPKYLFRKEGQNVTLSCEQNLNHDAMYWYRQDPGQGLRLIYYSQIVNDFQKGDIAEGYSVSREKKESFPLTVTSAQKNPTAFYLCASSIVRRDGQETQYFGPGTRLLVL.

The chain has TRBV7-2 and TRBJ1-2; TRBD1 might be the D (5 bases). This CDR3 has 14 residues. Trimming stripped 1 base from V and 7 bases from J, with 13 bases between. The V gene's germline CDR1 is SGHTA and CDR2 FQGNSA. The CDR3 sequence: CASSLDRGVSGYTF. The DNA of the CDR3 is TGTGCCAGCAGCTTAGACAGAGGGGTTAGTGGCTACACCTTC. The whole variable domain, filled in from reference TRBV7-2 and TRBJ1-2, reads GAGVSQSPSNKVTEKGKDVELRCDPISGHTALYWYRQSLGQGLEFLIYFQGNSAPDKSGLPSDRFSAERTGGSVSTLTIQRTQQEDSAVYLCASSLDRGVSGYTFGSGTRLTVV.

This clonotype was detected only a few times. The genes are TRBV2 and TRBJ1-3; D remains ambiguous. The CDR3 contains 14 residues. V lost 3 bases to trimming and J lost 2 bases, with 8 bases between them. Germline V gives CDR1 SNHLY, CDR2 FYNNEI. The CDR3, as DNA: TGTGCCAGCAGTGACCCCATAACTGGAAACACCATATATTTT. Encoded protein: CASSDPITGNTIYF.

The rearrangement uses TRBV5-4 and TRBJ1-1; 7 bases agree with TRBD1. This CDR3 is built from 13 residues. Germline V gene lookup returns CDR1 SGHNT and CDR2 YYREEE (reference sequence). The trim removed 3 bases at V and 6 bases at J, leaving 5 bases unmatched. CDR3 region: CASSSTGASEAFF. In nucleotides, the CDR3 is TGTGCCAGCAGCTCTACAGGGGCTTCTGAAGCTTTCTTT.

The chain combines TRBV7-2 with TRBJ2-3, with a tentative D call TRBD1 (5 bases). This CDR3 is built from 15 residues. Germline loops: CDR1 SGHTA, CDR2 FQGNSA. Between the trimmed V and J ends, which lost 1 base and 2 bases, there was a span of 10 bases. DNA for the CDR3: TGTGCCAGCAGCTTAGAGGGGCTCGACACAGATACGCAGTATTTT. Protein sequence: CASSLEGLDTDTQYF.